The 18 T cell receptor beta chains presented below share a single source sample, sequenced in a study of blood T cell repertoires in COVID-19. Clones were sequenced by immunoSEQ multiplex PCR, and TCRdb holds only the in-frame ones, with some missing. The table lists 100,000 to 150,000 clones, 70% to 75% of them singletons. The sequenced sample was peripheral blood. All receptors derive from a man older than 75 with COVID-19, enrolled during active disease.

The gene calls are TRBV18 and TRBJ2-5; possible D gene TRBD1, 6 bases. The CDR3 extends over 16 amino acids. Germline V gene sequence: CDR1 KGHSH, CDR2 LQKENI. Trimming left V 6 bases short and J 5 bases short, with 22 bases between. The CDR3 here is CASSPPDSARPETQYF. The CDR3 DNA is TGTGCCAGCTCTCCCCCGGACAGTGCCCGCCCGGAGACCCAGTACTTC.

CDR3 DNA sequence: TGTGCCAGCACCGGGCAGGGTGTAGCGGGAGGGTCCCAGTACTTC. Protein: CASTGQGVAGGSQYF. V gene TRBV6-6 combines with J gene TRBJ2-5, with 11 nucleotides matching TRBD2. Trimming at V came to 7 bases and at J to 9 bases, leaving 13 bases not matched to a gene. Germline V CDR1 and CDR2: MNHNY, SVGAGI (reference sequence). The CDR3 sequence is 15 residues long.

The CDR3 DNA reads as TGTGCCAGCAGTTGGGGACAGGGGGTCCACGAGCAGTACTTC. It translates to CASSWGQGVHEQYF. The chain is built from TRBV6-2 or TRBV6-3 and TRBJ2-7, with 11 nucleotides matching TRBD1. The CDR3 totals 14 residues. V was clipped by 4 bases and J by 5 bases; unmatched bases: 4. From germline, CDR1 is MNHEY and CDR2 SVGEGT.

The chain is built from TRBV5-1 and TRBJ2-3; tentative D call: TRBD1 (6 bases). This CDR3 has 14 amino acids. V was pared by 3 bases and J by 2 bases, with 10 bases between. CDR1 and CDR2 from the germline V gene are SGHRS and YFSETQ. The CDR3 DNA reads TGCGCCAGCAGCTCCGGACAGAACACAGATACGCAGTATTTT. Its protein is CASSSGQNTDTQYF.

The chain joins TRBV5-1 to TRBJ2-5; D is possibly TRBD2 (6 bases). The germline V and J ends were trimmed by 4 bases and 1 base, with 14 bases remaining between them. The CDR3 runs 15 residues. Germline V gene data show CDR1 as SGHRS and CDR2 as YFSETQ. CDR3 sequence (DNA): TGCGCCAGCAGCGAGCCGCTAGCGCCCCAAGAGACCCAGTACTTC. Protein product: CASSEPLAPQETQYF. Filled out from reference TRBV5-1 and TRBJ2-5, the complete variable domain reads KAGVTQTPRYLIKTRGQQVTLSCSPISGHRSVSWYQQTPGQGLQFLFEYFSETQRNKGNFPGRFSGRQFSNSRSEMNVSTLELGDSALYLCASSEPLAPQETQYFGPGTRLLVL.

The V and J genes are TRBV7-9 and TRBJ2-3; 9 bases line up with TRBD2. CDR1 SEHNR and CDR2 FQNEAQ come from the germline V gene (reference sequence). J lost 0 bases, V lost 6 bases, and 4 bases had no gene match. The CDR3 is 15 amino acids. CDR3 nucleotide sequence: TGTGCCAGCAGGCCGCTAGCGGGAAGCACAGATACGCAGTATTTT. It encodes CASRPLAGSTDTQYF.

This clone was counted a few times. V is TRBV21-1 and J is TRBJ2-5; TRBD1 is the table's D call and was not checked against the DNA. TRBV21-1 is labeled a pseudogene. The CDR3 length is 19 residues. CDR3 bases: TGTGCCAGCAGCAAAGACAGACTTCGGGTTGAACAGGGGCAAGAGACCCAGTACTTC. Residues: CASSKDRLRVEQGQETQYF.

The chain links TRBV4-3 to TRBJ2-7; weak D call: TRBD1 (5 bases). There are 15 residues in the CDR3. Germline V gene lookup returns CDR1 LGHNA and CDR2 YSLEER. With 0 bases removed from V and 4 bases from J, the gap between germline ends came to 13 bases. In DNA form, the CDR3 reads TGCGCCAGCAGCCAAGATACCCAGACAGCTTACGAGCAGTACTTC. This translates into CASSQDTQTAYEQYF.

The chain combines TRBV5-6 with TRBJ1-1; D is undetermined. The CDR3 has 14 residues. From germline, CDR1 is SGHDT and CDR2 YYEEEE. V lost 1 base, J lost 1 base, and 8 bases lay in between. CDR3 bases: TGTGCCAGCAGCTTGACGGGGAGGAACACTGAAGCTTTCTTT. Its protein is CASSLTGRNTEAFF.

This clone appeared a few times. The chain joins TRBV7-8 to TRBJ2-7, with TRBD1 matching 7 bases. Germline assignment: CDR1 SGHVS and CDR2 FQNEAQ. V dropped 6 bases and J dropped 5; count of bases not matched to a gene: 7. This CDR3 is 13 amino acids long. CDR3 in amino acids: CASRLRQGHEQYF. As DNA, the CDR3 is TGTGCCAGCAGGCTACGACAGGGCCACGAGCAGTACTTC.

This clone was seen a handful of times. The CDR3 DNA reads TGTGCCAGCAGTTTGGGTGGACACCTAGCCAAAAACATTCAGTACTTC. This translates into CASSLGGHLAKNIQYF. V and J are TRBV28 and TRBJ2-4, with a weak D call TRBD1 (5 bases). This CDR3 region has 16 residues. Trimming cost V 3 bases and J 0 bases, with 12 bases left between them. Looked up from germline, CDR1 is MDHEN and CDR2 is SYDVKM.

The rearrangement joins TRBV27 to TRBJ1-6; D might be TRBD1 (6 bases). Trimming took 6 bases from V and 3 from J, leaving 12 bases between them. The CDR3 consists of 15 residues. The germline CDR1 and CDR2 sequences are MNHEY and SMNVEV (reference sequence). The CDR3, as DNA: TGTGCCAGCAGCGGGACACTGAGCTATAATTCACCCCTCCACTTT. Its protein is CASSGTLSYNSPLHF.

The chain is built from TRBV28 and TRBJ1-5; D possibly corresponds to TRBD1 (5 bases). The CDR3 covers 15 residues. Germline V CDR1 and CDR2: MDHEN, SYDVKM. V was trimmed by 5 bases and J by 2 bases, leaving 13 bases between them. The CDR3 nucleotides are TGTGCCAGCAGTCAATCTACGGGGGGCAATCAGCCCCAGCATTTT. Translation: CASSQSTGGNQPQHF. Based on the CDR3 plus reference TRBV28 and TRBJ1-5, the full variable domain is DVKVTQSSRYLVKRTGEKVFLECVQDMDHENMFWYRQDPGLGLRLIYFSYDVKMKEKGDIPEGYSVSREKKERFSLILESASTNQTSMYLCASSQSTGGNQPQHFGDGTRLSIL.

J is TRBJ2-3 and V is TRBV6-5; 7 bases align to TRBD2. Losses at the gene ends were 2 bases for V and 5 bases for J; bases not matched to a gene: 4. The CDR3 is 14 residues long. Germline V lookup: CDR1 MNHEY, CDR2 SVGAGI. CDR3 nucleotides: TGTGCCAGCAGTTACAGCGGGATGATAGATACGCAGTATTTT. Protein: CASSYSGMIDTQYF.

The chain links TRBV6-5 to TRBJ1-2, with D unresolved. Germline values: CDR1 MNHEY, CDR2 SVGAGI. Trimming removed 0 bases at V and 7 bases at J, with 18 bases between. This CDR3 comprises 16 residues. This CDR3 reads CASSYSSGGPLGGYTF. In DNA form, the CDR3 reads TGTGCCAGCAGTTACTCCAGTGGAGGCCCGTTGGGTGGCTACACCTTC.

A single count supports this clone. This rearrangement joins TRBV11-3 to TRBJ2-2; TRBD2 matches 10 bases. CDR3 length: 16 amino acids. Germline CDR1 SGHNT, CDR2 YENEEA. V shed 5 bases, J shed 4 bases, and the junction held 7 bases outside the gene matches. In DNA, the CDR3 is TGTGCCAGCAGCCTCCGGGGACTAGCGATCACCGGGGAGCTGTTTTTT. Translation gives CASSLRGLAITGELFF.

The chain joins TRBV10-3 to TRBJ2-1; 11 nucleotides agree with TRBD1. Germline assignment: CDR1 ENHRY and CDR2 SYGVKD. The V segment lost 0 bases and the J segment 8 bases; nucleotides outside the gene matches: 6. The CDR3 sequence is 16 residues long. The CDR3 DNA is TGTGCCATCAGTGAGTCGTCCTGGACAGGGGGCCATGAGCAGTTCTTC. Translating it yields CAISESSWTGGHEQFF.

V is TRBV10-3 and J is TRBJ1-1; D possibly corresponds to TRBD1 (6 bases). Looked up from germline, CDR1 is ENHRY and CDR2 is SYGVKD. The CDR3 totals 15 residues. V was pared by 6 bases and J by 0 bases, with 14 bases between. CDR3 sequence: CAIRASDSMNTEAFF. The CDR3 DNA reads TGTGCCATCAGAGCGTCGGACAGCATGAACACTGAAGCTTTCTTT.